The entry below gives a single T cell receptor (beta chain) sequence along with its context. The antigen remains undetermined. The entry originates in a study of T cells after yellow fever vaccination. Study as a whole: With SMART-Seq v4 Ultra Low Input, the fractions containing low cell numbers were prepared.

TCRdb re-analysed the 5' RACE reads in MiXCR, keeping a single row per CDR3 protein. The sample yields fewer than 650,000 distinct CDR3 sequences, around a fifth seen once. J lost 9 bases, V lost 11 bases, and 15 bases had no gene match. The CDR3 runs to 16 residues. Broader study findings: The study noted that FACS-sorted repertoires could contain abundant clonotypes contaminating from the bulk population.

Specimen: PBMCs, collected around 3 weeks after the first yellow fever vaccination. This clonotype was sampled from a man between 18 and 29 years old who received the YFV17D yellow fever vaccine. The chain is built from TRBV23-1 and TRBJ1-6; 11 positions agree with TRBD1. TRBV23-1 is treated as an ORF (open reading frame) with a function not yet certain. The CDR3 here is CAGRDRGTMGVSPLHF. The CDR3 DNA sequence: TGCGCCGGGAGGGACAGGGGGACGATGGGGGTTTCACCCCTCCACTTT.